The 10 T cell receptor beta chains in this list originate from one sample, sequenced in a study of blood T cell repertoires in COVID-19. Method: immunoSEQ multiplex PCR; TCRdb's copy keeps in-frame clones and lacks some. The table includes fewer than 75,000 clones, around 92% detected once. What was sequenced was peripheral blood. These receptors were obtained from a man aged 45-60 years with active COVID-19.

This clone is a singleton in its sample. This chain connects TRBV5-4 to TRBJ1-4, with a weak D call TRBD1 (5 bases). CDR1 and CDR2 (germline): SGHNT, YYREEE (reference sequence). Trimming removed 0 bases at V and 8 bases at J, with 14 bases between. CDR3 length: 15 amino acids. The CDR3 spells CASSLDARRDEKLFF. DNA for the CDR3: TGTGCCAGCAGCTTGGATGCCAGGCGGGACGAAAAACTGTTTTTT. The complete variable domain, with remaining parts taken from reference TRBV5-4 and TRBJ1-4, reads ETGVTQSPTHLIKTRGQQVTLRCSSQSGHNTVSWYQQALGQGPQFIFQYYREEENGRGNFPPRFSGLQFPNYSSELNVNALELDDSALYLCASSLDARRDEKLFFGSGTQLSVL.

The chain carries TRBV21-1 and TRBJ1-3; the table names TRBD1, a call not compared with the DNA. TRBV21-1 is designated a pseudogene. The CDR3 sequence is 17 residues long. The CDR3 sequence is CASTQRQGTSTGNTIYF. DNA for the CDR3: TGTGCCAGCACGCAACGTCAGGGGACATCGACTGGAAACACCATATATTTT.

The CDR3 DNA sequence: TGTGCCAGCAGTCAGGACTATCCCCAATCCTACAATGAGCAGTTCTTC. It codes for CASSQDYPQSYNEQFF. The rearrangement joins TRBV6-2 or TRBV6-3 to TRBJ2-1, with a tentative D call TRBD2 (6 bases). The germline V gene encodes CDR1 MNHEY and CDR2 SVGEGT. V was trimmed by 5 bases and J by 1 base, leaving 15 bases between them. CDR3 size: 16 residues.

The V and J genes are TRBV6-4 and TRBJ1-1, with D possibly matching TRBD1 (5 bases). The CDR3 sequence is 15 residues long. Germline values: CDR1 MRHNA, CDR2 SNTAGT. The V end was cut by 3 bases, the J end by 6 bases, with 17 bases between. CDR3 DNA: TGTGCCAGCAGTGAGATAGGGGTGGGAAGTTCTGAAGCTTTCTTT. Translation: CASSEIGVGSSEAFF.

The chain employs TRBV18 and TRBJ2-7; 11 nucleotides line up with TRBD1. This CDR3 is built from 15 residues. Germline V gives CDR1 KGHSH, CDR2 LQKENI. V was pared by 0 bases and J by 2 bases, with 0 bases of the junction left unmatched. The CDR3 spells CASSPPGQGAYEQYF. The CDR3 DNA sequence: TGTGCCAGCTCACCACCGGGACAGGGGGCCTACGAGCAGTACTTC.

This chain connects TRBV7-6 to TRBJ2-7; 7 positions match TRBD1. Germline values: CDR1 SGHVS, CDR2 FNYEAQ. The CDR3 consists of 16 residues. Losses at the gene ends were 0 bases for V and 1 base for J; bases not matched to a gene: 6. CDR3: CASSLAGTEHSYEQYF. The CDR3 nucleotides read TGTGCCAGCAGCTTAGCTGGGACAGAGCATTCCTACGAGCAGTACTTC.

V and J are TRBV27 and TRBJ2-2, with 8 bases that match TRBD2. The CDR3 is 17 residues long. Unmatched junction bases numbered 10, after V lost 1 base and J lost 6 bases. Germline V lookup: CDR1 MNHEY, CDR2 SMNVEV (reference sequence). The chain's CDR3 is CASSLYGGGRRSGELFF. CDR3 in DNA: TGTGCCAGCAGTTTATACGGGGGGGGCCGACGCTCCGGGGAGCTGTTTTTT.

This sequence joins TRBV12-2 and TRBJ2-1; the DNA was not used to check the table's D call, TRBD1. TRBV12-2 is annotated as a pseudogene. The CDR3 loop spans 15 amino acids. Here the CDR3 reads CASRGRQGPYNEQFF. The CDR3 nucleotides read TGTGCAAGTCGTGGGCGACAGGGGCCCTACAATGAGCAGTTCTTC.

This clone was seen more than once but under ten times. V and J are TRBV4-3 and TRBJ2-3; 8 bases map to TRBD1. The ends lost 4 bases at V and 2 bases at J; junction bases unmatched: 8. This CDR3 region has 16 residues. The germline CDR1 and CDR2 sequences are LGHNA and YSLEER. The CDR3 is CASSPTATGATDTQYF. DNA for the CDR3: TGCGCCAGCAGCCCCACCGCGACAGGGGCCACAGATACGCAGTATTTT.

The chain uses TRBV7-8 and TRBJ1-2; TRBD1 agrees at 7 bases. Germline CDR1 SGHVS, CDR2 FQNEAQ. Trimming removed 5 bases from V and 0 bases from J; junction bases left unmatched: 6. This CDR3 contains 15 residues. The CDR3 DNA reads as TGTGCCAGCAGCACTGGGGACAGAGCTAACTATGGCTACACCTTC. This sequence encodes CASSTGDRANYGYTF.